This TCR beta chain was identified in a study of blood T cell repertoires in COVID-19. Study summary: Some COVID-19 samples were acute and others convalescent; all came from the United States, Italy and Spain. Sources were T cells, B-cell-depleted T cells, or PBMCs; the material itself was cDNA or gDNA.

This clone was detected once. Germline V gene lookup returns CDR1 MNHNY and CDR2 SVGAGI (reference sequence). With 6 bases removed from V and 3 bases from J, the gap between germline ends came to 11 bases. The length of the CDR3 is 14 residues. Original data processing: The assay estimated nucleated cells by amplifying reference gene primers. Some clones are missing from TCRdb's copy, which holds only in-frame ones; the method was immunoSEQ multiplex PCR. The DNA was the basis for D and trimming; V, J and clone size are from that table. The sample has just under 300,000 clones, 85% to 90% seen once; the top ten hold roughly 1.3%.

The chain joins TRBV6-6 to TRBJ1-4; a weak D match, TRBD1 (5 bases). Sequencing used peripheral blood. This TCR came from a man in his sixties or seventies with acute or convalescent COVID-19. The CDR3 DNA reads TGTGCCAGCAGAGGCGGGGCCGCTAATGAAAAACTGTTTTTT. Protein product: CASRGGAANEKLFF.